The clone carrying this T cell receptor (beta chain) was recorded at least ten times. Tregs were sorted as CD4+CD25+CD127-/low cells. TCRdb re-called the 5' RACE reads through MiXCR, storing one row per CDR3 protein. The sample comprises 32,000 or so distinct CDR3 sequences, 25% to 30% of which are singletons, and approximately 2.4% rests with the top ten. Germline lookup yields CDR1 SEHNR and CDR2 FQNEAQ (reference sequence). The CDR3 is 15 amino acids. V was shortened by 1 base and J by 4 bases, with 13 bases between the two germline ends. The rearrangement links TRBV7-9 to TRBJ1-2, with D possibly TRBD1 on 5 matching bases. The clonotype originates from a female donor with breast cancer. Sequencing was carried out using tumor-infiltrating Tregs sorted from the breast tumor. CDR3 loop: CASSLGGPSGYGYTF. The CDR3 region has the DNA TGTGCCAGCAGCTTAGGGGGACCAAGCGGCTATGGCTACACCTTC.